Sequencing of this T cell receptor (beta chain) was carried out in a study of T cell responses to AZD1222 COVID-19 vaccine. Findings and caveats of the study: Scientists sampled the repertoires only once the peak T cell response had passed. CD4 TCRs linked to vaccination spanned spike, dominating at 160-218 and 743-854. Among those given AZD1222, only six were seropositive at baseline.

Generated by immunoSEQ multiplex PCR, the TCRdb table keeps only in-frame clones and is missing some. The sample holds about 130,000 clones, 84% seen once. The CDR3 consists of 13 residues. The ends were cut back, 6 bases at V and 4 bases at J, with 11 bases in the middle. CDR1 KGHDR and CDR2 SFDVKD come from the germline V gene. This clone showed up just once. Its antigen is as yet unknown. The V gene is TRBV24-1, the J gene TRBJ1-2; TRBD1 is a possible D gene (5 bases). The receptor comes from an adult in good health. This material consisted of peripheral blood, taken on day 0 of AZD1222 vaccination. In DNA, the CDR3 is TGTGCCACCAGTAGGGGCGCGGTCTATGGCTACACCTTC. It codes for CATSRGAVYGYTF.